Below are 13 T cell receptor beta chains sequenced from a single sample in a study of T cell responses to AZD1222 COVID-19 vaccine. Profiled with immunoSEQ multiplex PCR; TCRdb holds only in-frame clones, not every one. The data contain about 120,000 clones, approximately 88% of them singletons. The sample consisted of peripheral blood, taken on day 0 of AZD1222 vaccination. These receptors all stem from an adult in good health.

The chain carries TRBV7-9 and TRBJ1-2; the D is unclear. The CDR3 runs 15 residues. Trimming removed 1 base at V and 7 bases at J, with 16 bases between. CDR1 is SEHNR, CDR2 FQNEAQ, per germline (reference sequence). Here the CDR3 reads CASSLVGDQAGGYTF. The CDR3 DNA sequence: TGTGCCAGCAGCTTAGTCGGGGATCAGGCTGGTGGCTACACCTTC.

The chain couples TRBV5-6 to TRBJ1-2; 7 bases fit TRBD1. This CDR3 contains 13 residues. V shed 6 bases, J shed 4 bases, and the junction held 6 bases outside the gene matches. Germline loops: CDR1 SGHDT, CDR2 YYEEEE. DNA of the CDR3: TGTGCCAGCACGTGGGGACAGTTCTATGGCTACACCTTC. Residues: CASTWGQFYGYTF.

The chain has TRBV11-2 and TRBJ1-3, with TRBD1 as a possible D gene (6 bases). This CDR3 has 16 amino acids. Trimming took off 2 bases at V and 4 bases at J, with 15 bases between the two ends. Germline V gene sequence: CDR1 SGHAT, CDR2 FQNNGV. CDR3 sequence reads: CASSLPLTGYGNTIYF. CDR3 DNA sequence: TGTGCCAGCAGCTTACCCCTCACAGGGTACGGAAACACCATATATTTT.

CDR3 protein: CASSLLANLGGEQYF. The CDR3 nucleotides read TGTGCCAGCAGTTTACTTGCGAACTTGGGGGGCGAGCAGTACTTC. V gene TRBV27 combines with J gene TRBJ2-7; the D gene is possibly TRBD2 (6 bases). This CDR3 comprises 15 residues. V was clipped by 2 bases and J by 6 bases, with 17 bases between them. The germline V gene has CDR1 MNHEY and CDR2 SMNVEV (reference sequence).

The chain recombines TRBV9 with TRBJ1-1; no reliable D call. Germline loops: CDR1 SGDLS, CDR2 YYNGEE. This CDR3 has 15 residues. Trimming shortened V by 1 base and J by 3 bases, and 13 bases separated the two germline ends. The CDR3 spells CASSVRERADTEAFF. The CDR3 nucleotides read TGTGCCAGCAGCGTACGGGAGAGGGCTGACACTGAAGCTTTCTTT. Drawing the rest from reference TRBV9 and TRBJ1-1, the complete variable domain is DSGVTQTPKHLITATGQRVTLRCSPRSGDLSVYWYQQSLDQGLQFLIQYYNGEERAKGNILERFSAQQFPDLHSELNLSSLELGDSALYFCASSVRERADTEAFFGQGTRLTVV.

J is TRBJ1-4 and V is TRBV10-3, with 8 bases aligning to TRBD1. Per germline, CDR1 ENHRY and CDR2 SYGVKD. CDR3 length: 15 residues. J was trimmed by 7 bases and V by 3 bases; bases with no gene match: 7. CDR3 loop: CAISESGQGREKLFF. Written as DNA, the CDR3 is TGTGCCATCAGTGAAAGTGGACAGGGTCGTGAAAAACTGTTTTTT.

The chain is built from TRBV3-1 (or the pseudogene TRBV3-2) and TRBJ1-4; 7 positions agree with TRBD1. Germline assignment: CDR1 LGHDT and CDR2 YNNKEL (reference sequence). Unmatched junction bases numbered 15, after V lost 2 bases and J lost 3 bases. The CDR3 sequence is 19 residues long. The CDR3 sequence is CASSQFRTGGRQSNEKLFF. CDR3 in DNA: TGTGCCAGCAGCCAATTCAGGACAGGTGGTCGCCAGTCTAATGAAAAACTGTTTTTT.

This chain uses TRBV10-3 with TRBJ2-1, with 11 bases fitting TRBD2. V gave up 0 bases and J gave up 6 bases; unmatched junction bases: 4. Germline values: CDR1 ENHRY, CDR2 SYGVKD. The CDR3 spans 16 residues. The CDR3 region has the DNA TGTGCCATCAGTGAGTCTAGCGGGGGGGCTGTCAATGAGCAGTTCTTC. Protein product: CAISESSGGAVNEQFF.

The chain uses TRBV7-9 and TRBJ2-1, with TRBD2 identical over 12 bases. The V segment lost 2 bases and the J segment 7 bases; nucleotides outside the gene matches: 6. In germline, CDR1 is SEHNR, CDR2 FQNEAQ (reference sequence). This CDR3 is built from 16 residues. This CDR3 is CASSLLRTSGVNEQFF. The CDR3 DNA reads TGTGCCAGCAGCTTACTTAGGACTAGCGGGGTGAATGAGCAGTTCTTC. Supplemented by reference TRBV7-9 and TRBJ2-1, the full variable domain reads DTGVSQNPRHKITKRGQNVTFRCDPISEHNRLYWYRQTLGQGPEFLTYFQNEAQLEKSRLLSDRFSAERPKGSFSTLEIQRTEQGDSAMYLCASSLLRTSGVNEQFFGPGTRLTVL.

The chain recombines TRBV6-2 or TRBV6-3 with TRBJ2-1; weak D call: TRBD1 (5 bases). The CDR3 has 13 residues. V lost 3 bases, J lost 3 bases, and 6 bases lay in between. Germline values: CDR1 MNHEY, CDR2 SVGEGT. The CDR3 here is CASSYDSYNEQFF. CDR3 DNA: TGTGCCAGCAGTTATGACAGCTACAATGAGCAGTTCTTC.

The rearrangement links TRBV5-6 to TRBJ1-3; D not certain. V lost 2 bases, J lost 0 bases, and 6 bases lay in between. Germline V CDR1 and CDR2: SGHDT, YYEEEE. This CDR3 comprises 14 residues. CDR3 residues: CASSLGHSGNTIYF. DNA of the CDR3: TGTGCCAGCAGCTTAGGGCACTCTGGAAACACCATATATTTT.

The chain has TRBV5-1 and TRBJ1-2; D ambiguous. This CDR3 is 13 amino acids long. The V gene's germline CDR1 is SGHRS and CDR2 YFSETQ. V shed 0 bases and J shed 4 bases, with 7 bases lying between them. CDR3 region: CASSLDGSYGYTF. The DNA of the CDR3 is TGCGCCAGCAGCTTGGATGGTAGCTATGGCTACACCTTC.

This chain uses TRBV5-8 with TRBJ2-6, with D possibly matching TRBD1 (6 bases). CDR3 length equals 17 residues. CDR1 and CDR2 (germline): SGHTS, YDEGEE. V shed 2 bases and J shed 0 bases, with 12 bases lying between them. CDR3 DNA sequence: TGTGCCAGCAGCTTTGCAGGGGCCTTCTCTGGGGCCAACGTCCTGACTTTC. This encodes CASSFAGAFSGANVLTF.